Shown below are 16 T cell receptor beta chains from a single sample sequenced in a study of blood T cell repertoires in COVID-19. Here immunoSEQ multiplex PCR was the method, and the copy in TCRdb shows in-frame clones only, minus some. The sample consists of about 150,000 clones, 80% of them appearing once. Material: peripheral blood. These receptors all come from a man between 60 and 75 years old with acute or convalescent COVID-19.

CDR3 DNA sequence: TGTGCCAGCAGCTCTGCGGGACAGGGCCTTTATAGCAATCAGCCCCAGCATTTT. Protein product: CASSSAGQGLYSNQPQHF. The chain is built from TRBV6-2 or TRBV6-3 and TRBJ1-5; 9 nucleotides align to TRBD1. CDR3 length: 18 residues. Germline CDR1 MNHEY, CDR2 SVGEGT. The V gene end was trimmed by 6 bases and the J gene end by 0 bases; junction bases not matched to a gene: 12.

As to this clone: Other DNA sequences in this specimen translate into the identical CDR3. In nucleotides, the CDR3 is TGTGCCAGCAGCCTGGCAGGGACAGGGGGCTACGAGCAGTACTTC. Its translation: CASSLAGTGGYEQYF. The gene calls are TRBV7-3 and TRBJ2-7; 11 bases agree with TRBD1. Germline lookup yields CDR1 SGHTA and CDR2 FQGTGA. The junction had 6 bases not matched to a gene; V was cut back by 5 bases and J by 3 bases. The CDR3 consists of 15 residues.

The V gene is TRBV5-5, the J gene TRBJ1-1; 9 bases match TRBD1. J lost 3 bases, V lost 4 bases, and 4 bases had no gene match. The CDR3 is 14 amino acids. Germline V gene data show CDR1 as SGHKS and CDR2 as YYEKEE (reference sequence). For the CDR3, the DNA is TGTGCCAGCAGCCAGGGACAGGGTTACACTGAAGCTTTCTTT. It yields the protein CASSQGQGYTEAFF.

V usage is TRBV2 and J usage is TRBJ2-3, with 9 bases aligning to TRBD1. The CDR3 is made up of 15 amino acids. V was clipped by 4 bases and J by 2 bases; unmatched bases: 4. Looked up from germline, CDR1 is SNHLY and CDR2 is FYNNEI. CDR3 sequence: CASSANRGPTDTQYF. CDR3 DNA sequence: TGTGCCAGCAGTGCAAACAGGGGGCCCACAGATACGCAGTATTTT.

The chain combines TRBV5-1 with TRBJ1-4; 7 positions agree with TRBD1. The CDR3 runs 15 residues. Germline loops: CDR1 SGHRS, CDR2 YFSETQ. Trimming removed 4 bases from V and 7 bases from J; junction bases left unmatched: 10. CDR3 amino acids: CASSPGSQGGEKLFF. The CDR3, as DNA: TGCGCCAGCAGCCCGGGGTCCCAGGGGGGTGAAAAACTGTTTTTT.

The J gene is TRBJ2-1, the V gene TRBV27, with a weak D call TRBD1 (10 bases). The germline CDR1 and CDR2 sequences are MNHEY and SMNVEV (reference sequence). The CDR3 has 20 residues. Trimming removed 2 bases from V and 1 base from J, with 24 bases in between. This CDR3 reads CASSLRSGGTGEWSYNEQFF. The CDR3, as DNA: TGTGCCAGCAGTTTAAGGAGCGGGGGGACAGGGGAATGGTCCTACAATGAGCAGTTCTTC.

The J gene is TRBJ2-4, the V gene TRBV7-2; 8 nucleotides line up with TRBD2. Germline lookup yields CDR1 SGHTA and CDR2 FQGNSA. CDR3 length equals 14 residues. V shed 0 bases, J shed 8 bases, and the junction held 3 bases outside the gene matches. The CDR3 region has the DNA TGTGCCAGCAGCTTAGCGAGCGGGAGTGACATTCAGTACTTC. Its translation is CASSLASGSDIQYF.

This clone was counted only a few times. V and J are TRBV30 and TRBJ1-2, with D perhaps TRBD1 (6 bases). Germline assignment: CDR1 GTSNPN and CDR2 SVGIG (reference sequence). V was clipped by 0 bases and J by 1 base, with 18 bases between them. The CDR3 totals 17 residues. The CDR3 sequence: CAWSVALTGFFNYGYTF. The CDR3 nucleotides read TGTGCCTGGAGTGTAGCCCTCACAGGGTTTTTTAACTATGGCTACACCTTC.

The V gene is TRBV5-6, the J gene TRBJ2-5; D is undetermined. V lost 0 bases and J 4 bases, leaving 10 bases between the germline ends. Germline V gene sequence: CDR1 SGHDT, CDR2 YYEEEE. The CDR3 spans 14 residues. CDR3 DNA: TGTGCCAGCAGCTTGGTAACGGTCGGAGAGACCCAGTACTTC. Encoded protein: CASSLVTVGETQYF.

This chain connects TRBV18 to TRBJ2-1; D gene ambiguous. The germline CDR1 and CDR2 sequences are KGHSH and LQKENI. Trimming pared 5 bases from V and 5 bases from J, leaving 4 bases between. The CDR3 runs 11 residues. The CDR3 DNA reads as TGTGCCAGCTCAGGAGACAATGAGCAGTTCTTC. The encoded protein is CASSGDNEQFF.

The V gene is TRBV7-2, the J gene TRBJ1-5, with D possibly being TRBD1 (5 bases). CDR3 length equals 15 residues. Germline V gene lookup returns CDR1 SGHTA and CDR2 FQGNSA. V was cut by 6 bases and J by 3 bases, with 15 bases left in between. CDR3 loop: CASSWGPGNNQPQHF. In DNA, the CDR3 is TGTGCCAGCAGTTGGGGTCCAGGGAACAATCAGCCCCAGCATTTT. Filled out from reference TRBV7-2 and TRBJ1-5, the complete variable domain reads GAGVSQSPSNKVTEKGKDVELRCDPISGHTALYWYRQSLGQGLEFLIYFQGNSAPDKSGLPSDRFSAERTGGSVSTLTIQRTQQEDSAVYLCASSWGPGNNQPQHFGDGTRLSIL.

The V gene is TRBV12-5, the J gene TRBJ2-1; possibly TRBD2 for D (7 bases). The CDR3 runs 15 residues. Trimming removed 5 bases at V and 6 bases at J, with 17 bases between. Germline V gene lookup returns CDR1 LGHNT and CDR2 FRNRAP. CDR3 coding DNA: TGTGCTAGTGGTCGCTCCGGGGGGCTAGGCAATGAGCAGTTCTTC. This codes for CASGRSGGLGNEQFF.

The rearrangement joins TRBV27 to TRBJ1-4, with D possibly matching TRBD1 (5 bases). This CDR3 comprises 16 residues. CDR1 MNHEY and CDR2 SMNVEV come from the germline V gene (reference sequence). The V gene lost 2 bases and the J gene lost 3 bases, with 13 bases spanning the gap. The CDR3 protein is CASSLGGGWPNEKLFF. Written as DNA, the CDR3 is TGTGCCAGCAGTTTAGGGGGAGGGTGGCCTAATGAAAAACTGTTTTTT.

CDR3: CASSPLPGQQNEKLFF. CDR3 bases: TGCGCCAGCAGCCCTCTACCGGGACAGCAGAATGAAAAACTGTTTTTT. J is TRBJ1-4 and V is TRBV5-1, with TRBD1 identical over 7 bases. CDR1 and CDR2 from the germline V gene are SGHRS and YFSETQ. The CDR3 covers 16 residues. V gave up 4 bases and J gave up 5 bases; unmatched junction bases: 11.

This clone has just a few counts. The genes are TRBV19 and TRBJ1-2; D is unresolved. Per germline, CDR1 LNHDA and CDR2 SQIVND (reference sequence). Deletions cut 3 bases from V and 3 bases from J, with 8 bases between. This CDR3 is built from 13 residues. The CDR3 sequence: CASSMRSDYGYTF. The CDR3 region has the DNA TGTGCCAGTAGTATGAGGAGTGACTATGGCTACACCTTC.

Note on this clone: A much bigger clone sits one base away, suggesting this may be a read error. V is TRBV19 and J is TRBJ2-5, with 8 bases fitting TRBD2. The germline V gene encodes CDR1 LNHDA and CDR2 SQIVND (reference sequence). The CDR3 consists of 17 residues. The CDR3 coding sequence is TGTGCCCGTAGTATACTCGCGGGGGCGGGGGGCCAAGAGACCCAGTACTTC. Translated: CARSILAGAGGQETQYF.